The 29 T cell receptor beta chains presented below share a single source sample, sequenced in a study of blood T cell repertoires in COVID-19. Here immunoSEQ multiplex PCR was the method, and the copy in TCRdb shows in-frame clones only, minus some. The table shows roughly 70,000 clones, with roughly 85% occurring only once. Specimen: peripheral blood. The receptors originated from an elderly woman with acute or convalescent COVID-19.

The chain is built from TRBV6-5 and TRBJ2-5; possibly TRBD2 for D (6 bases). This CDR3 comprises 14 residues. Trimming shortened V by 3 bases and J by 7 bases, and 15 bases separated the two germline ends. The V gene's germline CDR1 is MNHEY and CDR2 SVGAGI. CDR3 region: CASSYRRGSGTQYF. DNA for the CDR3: TGTGCCAGCAGTTATCGGAGGGGTTCGGGGACCCAGTACTTC.

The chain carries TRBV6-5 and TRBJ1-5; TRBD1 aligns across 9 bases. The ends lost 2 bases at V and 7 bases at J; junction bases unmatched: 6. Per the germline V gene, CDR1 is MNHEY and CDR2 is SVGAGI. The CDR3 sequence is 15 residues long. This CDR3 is CASSYGQGLGQPQHF. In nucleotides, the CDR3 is TGTGCCAGCAGTTACGGACAGGGGTTGGGACAGCCCCAGCATTTT.

The CDR3, as DNA: TGTGCCAGCACCCCGATCACGATGGACATGAACACTGAAGCTTTCTTT. Translated, it gives CASTPITMDMNTEAFF. The genes are TRBV28 and TRBJ1-1; tentative D call: TRBD1 (5 bases). Germline CDR1 MDHEN, CDR2 SYDVKM. V shed 7 bases and J shed 0 bases, with 18 bases lying between them. CDR3 length: 16 amino acids.

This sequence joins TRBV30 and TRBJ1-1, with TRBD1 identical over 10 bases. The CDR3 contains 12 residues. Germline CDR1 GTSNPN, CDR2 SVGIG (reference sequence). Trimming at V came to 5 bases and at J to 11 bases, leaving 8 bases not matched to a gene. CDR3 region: CAWDPGQGNAFF. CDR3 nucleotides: TGTGCCTGGGACCCGGGACAGGGGAATGCTTTCTTT.

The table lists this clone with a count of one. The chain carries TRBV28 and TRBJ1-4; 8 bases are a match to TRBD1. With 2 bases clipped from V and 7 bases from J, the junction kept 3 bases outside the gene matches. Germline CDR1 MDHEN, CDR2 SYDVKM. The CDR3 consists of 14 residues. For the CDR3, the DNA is TGTGCCAGCAGTTTACCAGGGGGCGGTGAAAAACTGTTTTTT. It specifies CASSLPGGGEKLFF. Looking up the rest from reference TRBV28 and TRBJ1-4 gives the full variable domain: DVKVTQSSRYLVKRTGEKVFLECVQDMDHENMFWYRQDPGLGLRLIYFSYDVKMKEKGDIPEGYSVSREKKERFSLILESASTNQTSMYLCASSLPGGGEKLFFGSGTQLSVL.

CDR3 protein: CASSRGTDEKLFF. The DNA for the CDR3 is TGTGCCAGCTCACGTGGGACAGATGAAAAACTGTTTTTT. The V and J genes are TRBV18 and TRBJ1-4, with 7 bases lining up with TRBD1. The CDR3 is 13 amino acids. Per germline, CDR1 KGHSH and CDR2 LQKENI. J gave up 6 bases and V 4 bases, and 2 bases lay outside the gene matches.

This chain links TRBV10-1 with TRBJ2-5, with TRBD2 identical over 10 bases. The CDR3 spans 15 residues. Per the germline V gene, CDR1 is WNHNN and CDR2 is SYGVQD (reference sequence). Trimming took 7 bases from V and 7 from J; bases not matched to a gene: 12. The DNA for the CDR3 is TGCGCCAGCAAACACCAAGCGGGAGGGCCTGGGACCCAGTACTTC. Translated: CASKHQAGGPGTQYF.

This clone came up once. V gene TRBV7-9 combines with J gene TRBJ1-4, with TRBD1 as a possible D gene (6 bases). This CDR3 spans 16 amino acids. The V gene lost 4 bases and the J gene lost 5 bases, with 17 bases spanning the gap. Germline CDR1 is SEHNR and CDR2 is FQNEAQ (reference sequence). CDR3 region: CASSSLNREANEKLFF. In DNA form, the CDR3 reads TGTGCCAGCAGCTCTTTAAACAGGGAAGCAAATGAAAAACTGTTTTTT.

The CDR3 sequence: CASSLRTPTGGETQYF. In nucleotides, the CDR3 is TGTGCCAGCAGCTTACGCACTCCGACAGGGGGCGAGACCCAGTACTTC. J is TRBJ2-5 and V is TRBV7-2; 10 bases map to TRBD1. Trimming took 2 bases from V and 5 from J; bases not matched to a gene: 8. CDR3 length equals 16 residues. CDR1 and CDR2 from the germline V gene are SGHTA and FQGNSA.

CDR3 in amino acids: CASSGTGTSYGYTF. The CDR3 nucleotides are TGCGCCAGCAGCGGGACAGGGACGAGCTATGGCTACACCTTC. This chain uses TRBV5-1 with TRBJ1-2; TRBD1 agrees at 9 bases. This CDR3 has 14 amino acids. CDR1 and CDR2 (germline): SGHRS, YFSETQ. The trim removed 4 bases at V and 4 bases at J, leaving 5 bases unmatched. Full variable domain (outside the CDR3, taken from reference TRBV5-1 and TRBJ1-2): KAGVTQTPRYLIKTRGQQVTLSCSPISGHRSVSWYQQTPGQGLQFLFEYFSETQRNKGNFPGRFSGRQFSNSRSEMNVSTLELGDSALYLCASSGTGTSYGYTFGSGTRLTVV.

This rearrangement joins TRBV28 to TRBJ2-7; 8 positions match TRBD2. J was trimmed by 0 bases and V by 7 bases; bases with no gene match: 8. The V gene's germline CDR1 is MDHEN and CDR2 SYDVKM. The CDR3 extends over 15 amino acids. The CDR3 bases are TGTGCCAGCATTTCGGGGGGGTCGAGCTCCTACGAGCAGTACTTC. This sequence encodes CASISGGSSSYEQYF.

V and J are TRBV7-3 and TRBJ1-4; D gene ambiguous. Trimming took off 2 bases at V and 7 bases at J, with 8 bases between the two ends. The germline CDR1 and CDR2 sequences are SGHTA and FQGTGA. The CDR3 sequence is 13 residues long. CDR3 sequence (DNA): TGTGCCAGCAGCTTAGAGGTTGGTGAAAAACTGTTTTTT. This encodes CASSLEVGEKLFF.

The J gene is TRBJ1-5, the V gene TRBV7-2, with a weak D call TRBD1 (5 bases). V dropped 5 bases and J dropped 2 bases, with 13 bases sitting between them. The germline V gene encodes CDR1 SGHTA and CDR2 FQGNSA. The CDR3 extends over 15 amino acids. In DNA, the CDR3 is TGTGCCAGCAGCCGTACAGGAGCCGGCAATCAGCCCCAGCATTTT. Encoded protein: CASSRTGAGNQPQHF.

CDR3 sequence: CASSPPGHYEQYF. The DNA of the CDR3 is TGTGCCAGCTCACCACCGGGACATTACGAGCAGTACTTC. This chain uses TRBV18 with TRBJ2-7; TRBD1 is a possible D gene (6 bases). The CDR3 runs to 13 residues. V lost 0 bases and J lost 4, with 7 bases in between. Germline values: CDR1 KGHSH, CDR2 LQKENI.

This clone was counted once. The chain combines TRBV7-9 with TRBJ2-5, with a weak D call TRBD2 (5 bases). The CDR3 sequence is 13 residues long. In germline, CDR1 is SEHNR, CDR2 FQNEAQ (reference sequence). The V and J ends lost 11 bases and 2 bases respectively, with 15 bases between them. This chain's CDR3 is CAAATLEQETQYF. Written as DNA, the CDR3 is TGTGCCGCGGCTACACTAGAGCAAGAGACCCAGTACTTC.

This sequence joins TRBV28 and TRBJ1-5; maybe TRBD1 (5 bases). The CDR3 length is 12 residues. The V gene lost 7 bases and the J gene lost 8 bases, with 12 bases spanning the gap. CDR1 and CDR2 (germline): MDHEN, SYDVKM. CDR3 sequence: CASTVGGKPQHF. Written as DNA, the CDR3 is TGTGCCAGCACCGTGGGGGGGAAGCCCCAGCATTTT.

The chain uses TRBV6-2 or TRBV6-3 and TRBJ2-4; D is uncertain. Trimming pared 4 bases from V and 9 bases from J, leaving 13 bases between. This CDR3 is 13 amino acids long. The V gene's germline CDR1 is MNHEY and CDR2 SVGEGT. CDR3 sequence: CASSFSSRGIQYF. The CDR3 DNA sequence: TGTGCCAGCAGTTTCTCTAGTCGCGGCATTCAGTACTTC.

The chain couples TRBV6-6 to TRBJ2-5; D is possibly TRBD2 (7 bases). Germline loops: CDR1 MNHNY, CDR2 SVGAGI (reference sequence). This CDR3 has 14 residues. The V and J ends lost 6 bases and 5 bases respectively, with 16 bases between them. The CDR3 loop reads CASRGGGYGETQYF. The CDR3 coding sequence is TGTGCCAGCAGGGGCGGGGGCTACGGGGAGACCCAGTACTTC.

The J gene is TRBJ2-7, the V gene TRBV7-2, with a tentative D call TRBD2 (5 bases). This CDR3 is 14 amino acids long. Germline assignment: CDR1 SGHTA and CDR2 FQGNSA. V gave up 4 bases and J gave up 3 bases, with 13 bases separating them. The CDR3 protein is CASSSGRRSYEQYF. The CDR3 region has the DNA TGTGCCAGCAGCTCCGGGCGGAGGAGCTACGAGCAGTACTTC. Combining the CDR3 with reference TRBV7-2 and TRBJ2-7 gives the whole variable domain GAGVSQSPSNKVTEKGKDVELRCDPISGHTALYWYRQSLGQGLEFLIYFQGNSAPDKSGLPSDRFSAERTGGSVSTLTIQRTQQEDSAVYLCASSSGRRSYEQYFGPGTRLTVT.

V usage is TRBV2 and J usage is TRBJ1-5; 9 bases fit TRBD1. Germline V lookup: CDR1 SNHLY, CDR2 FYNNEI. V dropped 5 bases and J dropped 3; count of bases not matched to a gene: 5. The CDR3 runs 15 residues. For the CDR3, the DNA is TGTGCCAGCAGTCCTGACAGGGGGGACAATCAGCCCCAGCATTTT. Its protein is CASSPDRGDNQPQHF.

DNA for the CDR3: TGTGCCACCAGCAGGGACAGGGGGCAGGAGACCCAGTACTTC. This gives the protein CATSRDRGQETQYF. This sequence joins TRBV15 and TRBJ2-5; 11 positions agree with TRBD1. V lost 3 bases, J lost 5 bases, and 2 bases stayed unmatched. The CDR3 runs to 14 residues. Germline V gene data show CDR1 as LNHNV and CDR2 as YYDKDF (reference sequence).

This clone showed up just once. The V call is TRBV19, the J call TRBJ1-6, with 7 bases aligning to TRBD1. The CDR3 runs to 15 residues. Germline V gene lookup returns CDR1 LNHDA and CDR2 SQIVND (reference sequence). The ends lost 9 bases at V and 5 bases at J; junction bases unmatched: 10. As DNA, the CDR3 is TGTGCCAGCACGGAACAGGGGATGGATAATTCACCCCTCCACTTT. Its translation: CASTEQGMDNSPLHF.

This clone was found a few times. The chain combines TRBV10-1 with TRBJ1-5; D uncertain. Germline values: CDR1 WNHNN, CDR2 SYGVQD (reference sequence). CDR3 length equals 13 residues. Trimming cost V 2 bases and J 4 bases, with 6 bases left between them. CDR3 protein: CASSERFNQPQHF. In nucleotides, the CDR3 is TGCGCCAGCAGTGAGCGGTTTAATCAGCCCCAGCATTTT.

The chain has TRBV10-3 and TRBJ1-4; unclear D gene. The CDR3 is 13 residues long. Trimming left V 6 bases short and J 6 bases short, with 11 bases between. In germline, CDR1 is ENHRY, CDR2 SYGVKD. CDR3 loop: CAIRFGLDEKLFF. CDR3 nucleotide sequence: TGTGCCATCAGATTCGGACTCGATGAAAAACTGTTTTTT.

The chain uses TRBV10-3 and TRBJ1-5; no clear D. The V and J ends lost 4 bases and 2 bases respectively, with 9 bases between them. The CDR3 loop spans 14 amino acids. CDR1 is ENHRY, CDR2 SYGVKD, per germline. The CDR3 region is CAISATGGNQPQHF. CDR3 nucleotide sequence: TGTGCCATCAGTGCAACCGGGGGCAATCAGCCCCAGCATTTT.

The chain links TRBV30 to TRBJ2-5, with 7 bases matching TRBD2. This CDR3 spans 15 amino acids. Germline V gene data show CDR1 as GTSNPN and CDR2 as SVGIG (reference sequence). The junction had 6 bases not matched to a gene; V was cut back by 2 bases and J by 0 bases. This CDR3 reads CAWSMGGSDQETQYF. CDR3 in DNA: TGTGCCTGGAGTATGGGGGGGAGCGACCAAGAGACCCAGTACTTC.

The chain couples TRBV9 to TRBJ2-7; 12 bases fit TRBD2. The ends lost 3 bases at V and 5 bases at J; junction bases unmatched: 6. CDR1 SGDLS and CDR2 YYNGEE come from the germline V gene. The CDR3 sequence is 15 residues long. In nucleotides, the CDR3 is TGTGCCAGCAGCGGGGGACTAGCGGGTATCAACGAGCAGTACTTC. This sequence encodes CASSGGLAGINEQYF.

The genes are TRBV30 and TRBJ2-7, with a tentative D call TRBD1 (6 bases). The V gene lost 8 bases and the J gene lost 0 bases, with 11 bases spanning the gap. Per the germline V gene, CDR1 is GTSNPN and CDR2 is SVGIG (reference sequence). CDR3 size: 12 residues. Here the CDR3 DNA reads TGTGCCAGAGGACAGAGCTCCTACGAGCAGTACTTC. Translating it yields CARGQSSYEQYF.

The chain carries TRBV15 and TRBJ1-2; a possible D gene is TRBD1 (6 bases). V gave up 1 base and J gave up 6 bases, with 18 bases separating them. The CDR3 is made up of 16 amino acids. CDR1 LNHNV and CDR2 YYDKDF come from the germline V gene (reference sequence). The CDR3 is CATSRGTALMTHGYTF. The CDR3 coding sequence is TGTGCCACCAGCAGAGGGACAGCACTTATGACCCATGGCTACACCTTC.